These T cell receptor beta chains were read from a single sample in a study of T cell responses to AZD1222 COVID-19 vaccine. Profiling relied on immunoSEQ multiplex PCR, and the TCRdb table lists in-frame clones only, not all of them. The sample has 95,000 or so clones, more than 70% seen once. The input for sequencing was peripheral blood, taken on day 0 of AZD1222 vaccination. The source of these receptors is an adult in good health. The CDR3 runs from the conserved cysteine through the conserved F or W. A D gene is named only where the DNA matches it firmly. Size values are once, few and many counts, or a class for expanded clones, and some rows have none.

length	J	V	D	size	DNA	CDR3
11	TRBJ1-2	TRBV9	.	.	TGTGCCAGCAGCGTGAAGGGGATCTACACCTTC	CASSVKGIYTF
13	TRBJ1-2	TRBV5-6	.	.	TGTGCCAGCAGCTTGGATAGGGTGGTTGGCTACACCTTC	CASSLDRVVGYTF
13	TRBJ2-7	TRBV19	.	.	TGTGCCAGTAGTGTGACAAGCATCTACGAGCAGTACTTC	CASSVTSIYEQYF
12	TRBJ2-3	TRBV6-1	.	.	TGTGCCAGCAGTGAGGGGACAGATACGCAGTATTTT	CASSEGTDTQYF
15	TRBJ1-3	TRBV3-1/TRBV3-2	.	.	TGTGCCAGCAGCCAAGCGGGAGGTACTGGAAACACCATATATTTT	CASSQAGGTGNTIYF
14	TRBJ1-1	TRBV5-1	.	.	TGCGCCAGCAGCTTGGTCGTTTCAGGCACTGAAGCTTTCTTT	CASSLVVSGTEAFF
13	TRBJ1-1	TRBV29-1	.	.	TGCAGCGTTGGGGTGGGGGAGACCACTGAAGCTTTCTTT	CSVGVGETTEAFF
14	TRBJ2-7	TRBV28	TRBD1	.	TGTGCCAGCAGTTTAAGGGGGCCTCCCTACGAGCAGTACTTC	CASSLRGPPYEQYF
13	TRBJ2-7	TRBV29-1	.	.	TGCAGCACCCGGCGCGGCCAGGGCTACGAGCAGTACTTC	CSTRRGQGYEQYF
13	TRBJ2-4	TRBV28	TRBD2	.	TGTGCCAGCACCTCGGGGGGGTGGAACATTCAGTACTTC	CASTSGGWNIQYF
16	TRBJ2-3	TRBV27	.	.	TGTGCCAGCAGCAGGTTCAGGGGGGGTGGAACAGATACGCAGTATTTT	CASSRFRGGGTDTQYF
16	TRBJ2-2	TRBV27	TRBD1	.	TGTGCCAGCAGAGAACCATTGGGACAGTTTGGCGGGGAGCTGTTTTTT	CASREPLGQFGGELFF
12	TRBJ1-1	TRBV10-2	TRBD1	.	TGCGCCACCGGGACAGTCAACACTGAAGCTTTCTTT	CATGTVNTEAFF
15	TRBJ1-2	TRBV27	.	.	TGTGCCAGCAGTTTGTATTTGGGCTCTAACTATGGCTACACCTTC	CASSLYLGSNYGYTF
15	TRBJ1-2	TRBV4-2	.	.	TGTGCCAGCAGCCAAGCAGGGACGGAATTATATGGCTACACCTTC	CASSQAGTELYGYTF
14	TRBJ1-3	TRBV19	.	.	TGTGCCAGTAGTATAATTGGGGCTGGAAACACCATATATTTT	CASSIIGAGNTIYF
14	TRBJ2-5	TRBV7-2	TRBD2	.	TGTGCCAGCAGCTCTTGGACTAGCCAAGAGACCCAGTACTTC	CASSSWTSQETQYF
15	TRBJ1-4	TRBV7-6	TRBD1	.	TGTGCCAGCAGCCCCCGGGACAGGGGGGATGAAAAACTGTTTTTT	CASSPRDRGDEKLFF
14	TRBJ1-6	TRBV6-5	.	.	TGTGCCAGCAGTTTCAGGGTGCCTCATTCACCCCTCCACTTT	CASSFRVPHSPLHF
14	TRBJ1-5	TRBV19	.	.	TGTGCCAGTAGCGTCCAGGGGAGAGGACAGCCCCAGCATTTT	CASSVQGRGQPQHF
14	TRBJ2-6	TRBV6-6	.	.	TGTGCCAGCAGCCCCTCGCCTGGGGCCAACGTCCTGACTTTC	CASSPSPGANVLTF
14	TRBJ2-1	TRBV2	TRBD2	.	TGTGCCAGCAGAGTACTAGCGGGGACGGATGAGCAGTTCTTC	CASRVLAGTDEQFF
15	TRBJ2-7	TRBV4-1	.	.	TGCGCCAGCAGCCAGCGTGTCTCGGACTCCTACGAGCAGTACTTC	CASSQRVSDSYEQYF
15	TRBJ2-4	TRBV7-9	TRBD1	once	TGTGCCAGCAGCGCCCGGACAGGGGCCAAAAACATTCAGTACTTC	CASSARTGAKNIQYF
16	TRBJ1-5	TRBV6-1	.	.	TGTGCCAGCAGTGAAGCGCGTCCTTCGGGCAATCAGCCCCAGCATTTT	CASSEARPSGNQPQHF
17	TRBJ1-6	TRBV15	.	.	TGTGCCACCAGCAGTCCTCTCTACCCTGCGGGAAATTCACCCCTCCACTTT	CATSSPLYPAGNSPLHF
14	TRBJ1-4	TRBV5-1	.	.	TGCGCCAGCAGCCTCGATGCAACTAATGAAAAACTGTTTTTT	CASSLDATNEKLFF
12	TRBJ2-1	TRBV27	.	once	TGTGCCAGCAGTTTAATGGGTGGGGGGCAGTTCTTC	CASSLMGGGQFF
14	TRBJ2-7	TRBV28	.	.	TGTGCCAGCAGGTATGGGGGGCGAACCTACGAGCAGTACTTC	CASRYGGRTYEQYF
14	TRBJ2-7	TRBV18	.	once	TGTGCCAGCTCTCAGGGGGGCAGCTCCTACGAGCAGTACTTC	CASSQGGSSYEQYF
17	TRBJ2-1	TRBV14	.	.	TGTGCCAGCAGCCAAGATTGGGCGGGGAGCTCCTACAATGAGCAGTTCTTC	CASSQDWAGSSYNEQFF
14	TRBJ1-5	TRBV28	.	.	TGTGCCAGCTCCCTAGGGGCGGGAAGTCAGCCCCAGCATTTT	CASSLGAGSQPQHF
16	TRBJ1-4	TRBV4-1	.	.	TGCGCCAGCAGCCAAGATAATTCGCGGAGAACAGACAAACTGTTTTTT	CASSQDNSRRTDKLFF
14	TRBJ1-6	TRBV6-5	TRBD1	.	TGTGCCAGCACGGGACAGGGTGAGGATTCACCCCTCCACTTT	CASTGQGEDSPLHF
13	TRBJ1-5	TRBV6-5	.	.	TGTGCCAGCAGTACCAATAGCAATCAGCCCCAGCATTTT	CASSTNSNQPQHF
15	TRBJ2-2	TRBV6-5	TRBD1	.	TGTGCCAGCAGACCCGGGACAGGGTGGGCCGGGGAGCTGTTTTTT	CASRPGTGWAGELFF
18	TRBJ2-2	TRBV7-3	.	.	TGTGCCAGCAGCTTAAGGTTGTGGGCCCCGGGGAACACCGGGGAGCTGTTTTTT	CASSLRLWAPGNTGELFF
14	TRBJ1-4	TRBV27	TRBD1	.	TGTGCCAGCAGTTTGAGAGACAGGGGTGAAAAACTGTTTTTT	CASSLRDRGEKLFF
14	TRBJ2-7	TRBV5-1	.	.	TGCGCCAGCACCCTAGGGGGGGCCTCCTACGAGCAGTACTTC	CASTLGGASYEQYF
15	TRBJ1-5	TRBV2	.	.	TGTGCCAGCAGTGAGCTGGACGGTAGCAATCAGCCCCAGCATTTT	CASSELDGSNQPQHF
14	TRBJ1-4	TRBV7-2	.	.	TGTGCCAGCAGCTTGTGGACGGTTGGTAGAGTACTGTTTTTT	CASSLWTVGRVLFF
15	TRBJ2-3	TRBV7-8	.	.	TGTGCCAGCAGCTTAGCTGGGCTTCAACCAGATACGCAGTATTTT	CASSLAGLQPDTQYF
13	TRBJ1-1	TRBV5-1	TRBD1	.	TGCGCCAGCAGCCAACAGGGGTGGACTGAAGCTTTCTTT	CASSQQGWTEAFF
15	TRBJ1-2	TRBV28	.	.	TGTGCCAGCAGTTTGGACGGGAGAATGAACTATGGCTACACCTTC	CASSLDGRMNYGYTF
13	TRBJ1-1	TRBV16	.	.	TGTGCCAGCAGCCAATCACTGAACACTGAAGCTTTCTTT	CASSQSLNTEAFF
15	TRBJ1-4	TRBV28	.	.	TGTGCCAGCAGTTCATTACAGGGAGGGAGTGAAAAACTGTTTTTT	CASSSLQGGSEKLFF
15	TRBJ1-2	TRBV5-1	.	.	TGCGCCAGCAGCTTGGGTGGGTTGGATAACTATGGCTACACCTTC	CASSLGGLDNYGYTF
15	TRBJ1-5	TRBV28	TRBD1	.	TGTGCCAGCAGCCCAGGGGGAGTCGAGGGACAGCCCCAGCATTTT	CASSPGGVEGQPQHF
14	TRBJ1-4	TRBV7-9	.	.	TGTGCCAGCATCCAAGATAGGGGAGAGGAAAAACTGTTTTTT	CASIQDRGEEKLFF
14	TRBJ1-3	TRBV10-2	.	.	TGCGCCAGCAAGGACAGAAGCTCTGGAAACACCATATATTTT	CASKDRSSGNTIYF
15	TRBJ2-3	TRBV9	.	.	TGTGCCAGCAGCGTAGATCGGGAATTGGCAGATACGCAGTATTTT	CASSVDRELADTQYF
18	TRBJ2-5	TRBV18	TRBD2	.	TGTGCCAGCTCACCAATCGGGACTAGCGTTATTGGAATGGAGACCCAGTACTTC	CASSPIGTSVIGMETQYF
15	TRBJ1-6	TRBV5-1	.	.	TGCGCCAGCAGCGTTTCACAGGGCCCTTCTTCACCCCTCCACTTT	CASSVSQGPSSPLHF
18	TRBJ1-1	TRBV11-2	TRBD1	once	TGTGCCAGCAGCTTAGCATTTAGGGACAGGGGGTCGAACACTGAAGCTTTCTTT	CASSLAFRDRGSNTEAFF